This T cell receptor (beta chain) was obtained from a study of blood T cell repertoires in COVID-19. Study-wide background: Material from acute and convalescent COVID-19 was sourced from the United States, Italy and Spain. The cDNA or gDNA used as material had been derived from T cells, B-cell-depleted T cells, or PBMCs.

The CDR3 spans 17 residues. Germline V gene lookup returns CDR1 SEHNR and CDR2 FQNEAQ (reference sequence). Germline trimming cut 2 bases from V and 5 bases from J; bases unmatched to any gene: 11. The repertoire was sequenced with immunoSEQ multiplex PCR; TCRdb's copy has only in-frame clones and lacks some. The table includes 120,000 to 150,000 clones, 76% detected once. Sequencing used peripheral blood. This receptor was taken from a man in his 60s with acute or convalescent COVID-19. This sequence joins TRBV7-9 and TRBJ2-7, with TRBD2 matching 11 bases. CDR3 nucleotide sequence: TGTGCCAGCAGCTTAAAGTCCCTACTAGCGGGAGCGAACGAGCAGTACTTC. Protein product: CASSLKSLLAGANEQYF.